The 3 T cell receptor beta chains in this list originate from one sample, sequenced in a study of blood T cell repertoires in COVID-19. The assay was immunoSEQ multiplex PCR, and TCRdb's table has in-frame clones only and misses some. This sample yields 450,000 or so clones, of which about 89% are seen a single time; approximately 1.5% belongs to the top ten. Sample: peripheral blood. The receptors stem from a woman aged 40 to 50 with COVID-19, enrolled during active disease.

The CDR3 bases are TGCGCCAGCAGTAGAACAGGTGTCGGGTATATAAATGAGCAGTTCTTC. Translated: CASSRTGVGYINEQFF. The chain couples TRBV4-3 to TRBJ2-1, with a possible D match to TRBD1 (5 bases). Between the trimmed V and J ends, which lost 6 bases and 7 bases, there was a span of 22 bases. The CDR3 spans 16 residues. Germline values: CDR1 LGHNA, CDR2 YSLEER.

This chain uses TRBV5-1 with TRBJ2-5, with 8 bases aligning to TRBD2. The CDR3 contains 13 residues. J lost 5 bases, V lost 4 bases, and 4 bases had no gene match. Germline V lookup: CDR1 SGHRS, CDR2 YFSETQ. Here the CDR3 DNA reads TGCGCCAGCAGCCGGACTAGCAGGGAGACCCAGTACTTC. It specifies CASSRTSRETQYF.

As regards this clone: Its ends do not fully match the called genes, so a read error is possible. This chain uses TRBV5-1 with TRBJ1-1; weak D call: TRBD1 (6 bases). The CDR3 length is 15 residues. Germline CDR1 SGHRS, CDR2 YFSETQ. The chain's CDR3 is CASSLAVTGNTEAFF. CDR3 nucleotide sequence: TGCGCCAGCAGTTTGGCTGTGACAGGTAACACTGAAGCTTTCTTT.